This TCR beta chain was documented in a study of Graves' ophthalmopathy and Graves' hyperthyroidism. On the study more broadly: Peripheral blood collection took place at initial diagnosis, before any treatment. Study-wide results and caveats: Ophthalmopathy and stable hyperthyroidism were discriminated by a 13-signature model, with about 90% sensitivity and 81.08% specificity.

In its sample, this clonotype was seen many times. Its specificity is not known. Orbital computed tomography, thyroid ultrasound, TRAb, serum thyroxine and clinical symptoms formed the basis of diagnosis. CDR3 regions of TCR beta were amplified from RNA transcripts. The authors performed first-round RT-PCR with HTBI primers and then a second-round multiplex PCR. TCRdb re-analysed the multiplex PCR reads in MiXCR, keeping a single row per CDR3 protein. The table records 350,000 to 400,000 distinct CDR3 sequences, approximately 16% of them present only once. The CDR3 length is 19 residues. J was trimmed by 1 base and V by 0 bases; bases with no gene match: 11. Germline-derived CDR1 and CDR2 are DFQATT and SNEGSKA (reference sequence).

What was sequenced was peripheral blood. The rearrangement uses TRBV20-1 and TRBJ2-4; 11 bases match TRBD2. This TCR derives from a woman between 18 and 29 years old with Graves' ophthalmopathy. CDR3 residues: CSARDQISGRAVAKNIQYF. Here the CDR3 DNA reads TGCAGTGCTAGAGACCAAATTAGCGGGAGGGCTGTGGCCAAAAACATTCAGTACTTC.